This T cell receptor beta chain was recorded in a study of blood T cells in healthy people across ages. Study outcomes and limitations: Versus aged donors, long-lived donors had higher diversity and more naive CD4+ cells.

Together with a sample-barcoded 5' primer, a J-beta primer mix was included in a second PCR lasting about 7 to 11 cycles. A template-switch adaptor that had 12 random nucleotides put a tag on each cDNA molecule. TCRdb reprocessed the 5' RACE reads with MiXCR, giving one entry per CDR3 protein. The table shows over 600,000 distinct CDR3 sequences, with roughly 56% occurring only once. On this clonotype itself: Antigen: not known.

Germline V gene sequence: CDR1 SGHVS, CDR2 FNYEAQ. The CDR3 sequence is 14 residues long. The V and J ends lost 2 bases and 4 bases respectively, with 12 bases between them. The sequenced sample consisted of blood. V is TRBV7-6 and J is TRBJ2-7; D remains unclear. The receptor was isolated from a man aged 40-49 years in good health. CDR3 protein: CASSLQIFGYEQYF. Here the CDR3 DNA reads TGTGCCAGCAGCTTACAGATCTTTGGTTACGAGCAGTACTTC.